This TCR beta chain was recovered during a study of blood T cell repertoires in COVID-19. Overall study: Some COVID-19 samples were acute and others convalescent; all came from the United States, Italy and Spain. From T cells, B-cell-depleted T cells, or PBMCs came the material, which was cDNA or gDNA.

Authors' processing steps: Estimation of nucleated cell counts relied on the amplification of reference gene primers. The assay was immunoSEQ multiplex PCR, and TCRdb's table has in-frame clones only and misses some. The D gene and trimming were derived from the DNA, and the V and J assignments and clone size from that table. The sample contains about 190,000 clones, about nine tenths of which appear only once. The CDR3 has 13 amino acids. Trimming stripped 8 bases from V and 1 base from J, with 11 bases between. Per the germline V gene, CDR1 is LNHDA and CDR2 is SQIVND (reference sequence). The receptor was derived from a man aged 30-40 years with acute or convalescent COVID-19. This chain uses TRBV19 with TRBJ1-1; maybe TRBD1 (5 bases). The sample taken for sequencing was peripheral blood. The CDR3 reads CASRRGRNTEAFF. As DNA, the CDR3 is TGTGCCAGTCGGAGGGGTCGGAACACTGAAGCTTTCTTT. The full variable domain, with the rest looked up from reference TRBV19 and TRBJ1-1, is DGGITQSPKYLFRKEGQNVTLSCEQNLNHDAMYWYRQDPGQGLRLIYYSQIVNDFQKGDIAEGYSVSREKKESFPLTVTSAQKNPTAFYLCASRRGRNTEAFFGQGTRLTVV.